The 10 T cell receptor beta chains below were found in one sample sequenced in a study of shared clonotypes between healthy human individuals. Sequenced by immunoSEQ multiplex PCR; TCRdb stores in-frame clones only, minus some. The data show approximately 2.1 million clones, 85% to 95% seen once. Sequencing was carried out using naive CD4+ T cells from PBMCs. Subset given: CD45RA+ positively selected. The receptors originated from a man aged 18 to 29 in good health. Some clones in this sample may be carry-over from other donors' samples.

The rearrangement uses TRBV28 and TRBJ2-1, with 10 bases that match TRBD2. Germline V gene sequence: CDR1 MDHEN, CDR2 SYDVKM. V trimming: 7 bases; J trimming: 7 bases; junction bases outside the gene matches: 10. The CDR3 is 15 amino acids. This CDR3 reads CASTSIAGGRNEQFF. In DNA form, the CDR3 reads TGTGCCAGCACCTCGATAGCGGGAGGAAGGAATGAGCAGTTCTTC.

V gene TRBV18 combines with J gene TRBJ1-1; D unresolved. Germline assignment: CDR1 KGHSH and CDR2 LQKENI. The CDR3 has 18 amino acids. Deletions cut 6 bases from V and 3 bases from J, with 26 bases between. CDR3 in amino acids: CASSPLMRGGASDTEAFF. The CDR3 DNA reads TGTGCCAGCTCTCCCTTGATGCGGGGAGGTGCTAGTGACACTGAAGCTTTCTTT. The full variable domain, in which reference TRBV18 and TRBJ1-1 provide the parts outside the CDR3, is NAGVMQNPRHLVRRRGQEARLRCSPMKGHSHVYWYRQLPEEGLKFMVYLQKENIIDESGMPKERFSAEFPKEGPSILRIQQVVRGDSAAYFCASSPLMRGGASDTEAFFGQGTRLTVV.

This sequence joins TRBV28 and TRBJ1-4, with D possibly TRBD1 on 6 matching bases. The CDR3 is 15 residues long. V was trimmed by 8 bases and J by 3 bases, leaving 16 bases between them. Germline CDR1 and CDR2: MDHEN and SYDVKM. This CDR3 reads CASVGGGASNEKLFF. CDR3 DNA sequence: TGTGCCAGCGTGGGGGGGGGCGCCTCTAATGAAAAACTGTTTTTT. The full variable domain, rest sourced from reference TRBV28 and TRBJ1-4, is DVKVTQSSRYLVKRTGEKVFLECVQDMDHENMFWYRQDPGLGLRLIYFSYDVKMKEKGDIPEGYSVSREKKERFSLILESASTNQTSMYLCASVGGGASNEKLFFGSGTQLSVL.

DNA of the CDR3: TGTGCCAGCAGCTTGTTGGGCCGGTACGAGCAGTACTTC. It codes for CASSLLGRYEQYF. The J gene is TRBJ2-7, the V gene TRBV7-2; no clear D. V lost 3 bases and J 4 bases, leaving 10 bases between the germline ends. This CDR3 region has 13 residues. The germline CDR1 and CDR2 sequences are SGHTA and FQGNSA.

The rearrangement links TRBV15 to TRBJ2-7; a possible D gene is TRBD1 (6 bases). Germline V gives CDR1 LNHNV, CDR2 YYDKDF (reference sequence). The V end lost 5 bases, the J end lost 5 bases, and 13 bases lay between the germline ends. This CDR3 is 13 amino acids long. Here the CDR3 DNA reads TGTGCCACCAGCGGCCAGGGGCGCGACGAGCAGTACTTC. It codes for CATSGQGRDEQYF.

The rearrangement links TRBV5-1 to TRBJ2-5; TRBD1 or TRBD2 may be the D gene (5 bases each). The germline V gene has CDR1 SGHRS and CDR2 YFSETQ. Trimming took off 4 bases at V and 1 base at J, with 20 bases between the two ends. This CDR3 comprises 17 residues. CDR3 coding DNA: TGCGCCAGCAGCCGGAAAACGCTCGGGGCTGGCCAAGAGACCCAGTACTTC. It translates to CASSRKTLGAGQETQYF.

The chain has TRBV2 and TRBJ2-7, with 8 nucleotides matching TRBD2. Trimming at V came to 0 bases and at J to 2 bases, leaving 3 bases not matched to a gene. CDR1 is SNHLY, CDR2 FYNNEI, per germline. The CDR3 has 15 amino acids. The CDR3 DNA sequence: TGTGCCAGCAGTGAAGCAAGCGGGGGTACCTACGAGCAGTACTTC. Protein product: CASSEASGGTYEQYF.

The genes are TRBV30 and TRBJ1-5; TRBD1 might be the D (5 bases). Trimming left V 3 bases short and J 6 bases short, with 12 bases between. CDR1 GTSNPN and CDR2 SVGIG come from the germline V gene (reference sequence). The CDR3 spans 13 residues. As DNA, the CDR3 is TGTGCCTGGAGCGCTGGGGCCGGTCAGCCCCAGCATTTT. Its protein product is CAWSAGAGQPQHF.

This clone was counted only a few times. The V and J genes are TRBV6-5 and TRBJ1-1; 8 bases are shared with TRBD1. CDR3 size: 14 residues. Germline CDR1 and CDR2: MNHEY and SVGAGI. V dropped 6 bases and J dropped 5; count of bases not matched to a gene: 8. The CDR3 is CASSHRDRWTEAFF. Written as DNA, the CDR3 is TGTGCCAGCAGCCACCGGGACAGGTGGACTGAAGCTTTCTTT.

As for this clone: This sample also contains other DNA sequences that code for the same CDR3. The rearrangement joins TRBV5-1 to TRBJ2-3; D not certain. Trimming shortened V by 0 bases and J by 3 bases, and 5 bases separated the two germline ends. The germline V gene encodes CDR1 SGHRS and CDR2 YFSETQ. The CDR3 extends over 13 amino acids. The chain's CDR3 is CASSLGPTDTQYF. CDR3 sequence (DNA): TGCGCCAGCAGCTTGGGCCCTACAGATACGCAGTATTTT.